This T cell receptor beta chain was obtained from a study of identifying expanded T cells in peripheral blood. Healthy donors had no documented immune events, such as infections, while sampled. Broader study findings: Clone count variance between approximately two-week samples rose with total template count. Over about two and four weeks, about 15 and 19 clones changed, versus around 1.2 between replicates.

The data were produced by immunoSEQ multiplex PCR, yet TCRdb's version contains in-frame clones alone and is incomplete. The sample yields approximately 85,000 clones, 88% seen once. A note on this clone: Its antigen is as yet unknown.

The sequence derives from a person aged 18-70 years in good health. Sequences were obtained from blood.

The CDR3 loop reads CASSLTTGDKQYF. DNA of the CDR3: TGTGCCAGCAGTTTAACCACAGGGGATAAGCAGTACTTC. This chain joins TRBV27 and TRBJ2-7; 7 positions match TRBD1. This CDR3 contains 13 residues. V dropped 2 bases and J dropped 8; count of bases not matched to a gene: 6. The germline V gene encodes CDR1 MNHEY and CDR2 SMNVEV (reference sequence).